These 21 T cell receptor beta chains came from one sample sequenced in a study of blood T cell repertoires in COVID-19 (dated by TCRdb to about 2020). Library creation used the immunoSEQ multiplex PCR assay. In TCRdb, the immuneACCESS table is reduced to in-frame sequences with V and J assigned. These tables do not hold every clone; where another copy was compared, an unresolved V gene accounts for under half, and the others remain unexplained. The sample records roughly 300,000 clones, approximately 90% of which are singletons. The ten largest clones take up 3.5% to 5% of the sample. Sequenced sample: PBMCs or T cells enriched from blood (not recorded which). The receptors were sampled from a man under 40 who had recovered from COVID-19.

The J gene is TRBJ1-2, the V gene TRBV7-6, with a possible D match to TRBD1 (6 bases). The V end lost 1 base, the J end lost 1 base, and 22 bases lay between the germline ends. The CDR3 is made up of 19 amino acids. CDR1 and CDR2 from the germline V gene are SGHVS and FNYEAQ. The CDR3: CASSLEPTGPGYRNYGYTF. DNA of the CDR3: TGTGCCAGCAGCTTAGAACCTACAGGGCCGGGGTATCGTAACTATGGCTACACCTTC.

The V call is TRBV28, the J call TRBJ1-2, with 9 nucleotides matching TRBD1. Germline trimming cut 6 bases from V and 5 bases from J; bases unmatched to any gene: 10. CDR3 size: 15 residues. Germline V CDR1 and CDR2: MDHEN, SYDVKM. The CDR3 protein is CASRVVDRGGYGYTF. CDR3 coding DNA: TGTGCCAGCAGAGTTGTAGACAGGGGGGGGTATGGCTACACCTTC.

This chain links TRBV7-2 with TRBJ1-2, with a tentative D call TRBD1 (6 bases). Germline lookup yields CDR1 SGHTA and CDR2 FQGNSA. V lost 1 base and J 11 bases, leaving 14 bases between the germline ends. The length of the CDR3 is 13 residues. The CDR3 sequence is CASSLVWGRGYTF. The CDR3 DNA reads TGTGCCAGCAGCTTAGTTTGGGGCAGGGGATACACCTTC.

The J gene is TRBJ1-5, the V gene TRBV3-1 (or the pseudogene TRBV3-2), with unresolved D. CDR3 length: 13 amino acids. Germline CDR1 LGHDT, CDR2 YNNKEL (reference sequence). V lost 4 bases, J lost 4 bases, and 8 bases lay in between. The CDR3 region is CASSLTQNQPQHF. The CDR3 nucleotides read TGTGCCAGCAGCCTTACTCAAAATCAGCCCCAGCATTTT.

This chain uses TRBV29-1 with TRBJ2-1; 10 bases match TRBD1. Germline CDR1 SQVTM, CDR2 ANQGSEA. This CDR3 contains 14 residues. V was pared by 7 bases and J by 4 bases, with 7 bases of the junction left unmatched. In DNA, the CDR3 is TGCAGCGAAAGCCGGGACAGGGGTTACAATGAGCAGTTCTTC. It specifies CSESRDRGYNEQFF.

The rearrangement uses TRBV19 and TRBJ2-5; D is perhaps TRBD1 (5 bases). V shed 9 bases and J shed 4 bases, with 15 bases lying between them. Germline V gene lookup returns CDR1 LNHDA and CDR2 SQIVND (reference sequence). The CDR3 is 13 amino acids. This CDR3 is CASEGAGRETQYF. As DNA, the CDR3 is TGTGCCAGCGAAGGGGCAGGGCGAGAGACCCAGTACTTC.

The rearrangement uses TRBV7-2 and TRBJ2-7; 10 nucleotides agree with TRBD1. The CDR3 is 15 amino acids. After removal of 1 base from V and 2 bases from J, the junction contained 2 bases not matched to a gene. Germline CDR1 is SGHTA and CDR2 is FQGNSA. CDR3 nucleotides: TGTGCCAGCAGCTTAGACGGGACAGGGGCCTACGAGCAGTACTTC. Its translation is CASSLDGTGAYEQYF.

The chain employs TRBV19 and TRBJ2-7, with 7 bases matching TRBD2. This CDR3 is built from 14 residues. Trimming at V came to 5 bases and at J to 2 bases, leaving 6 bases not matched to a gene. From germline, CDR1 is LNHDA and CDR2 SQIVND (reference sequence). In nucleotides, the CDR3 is TGTGCCAGTAGTGCTACCGGGACTACCTACGAGCAGTACTTC. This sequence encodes CASSATGTTYEQYF.

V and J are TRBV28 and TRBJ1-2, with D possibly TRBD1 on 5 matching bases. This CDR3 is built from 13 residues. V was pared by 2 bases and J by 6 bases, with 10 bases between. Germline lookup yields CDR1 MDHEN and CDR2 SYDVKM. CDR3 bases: TGTGCCAGCAGTTTAGCAGGGAGGGATGGCTACACCTTC. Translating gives CASSLAGRDGYTF.

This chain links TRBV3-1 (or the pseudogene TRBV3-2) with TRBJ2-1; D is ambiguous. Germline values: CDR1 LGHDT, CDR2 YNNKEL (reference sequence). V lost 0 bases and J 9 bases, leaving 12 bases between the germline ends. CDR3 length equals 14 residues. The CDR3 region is CASSQDPNSGEQFF. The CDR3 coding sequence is TGTGCCAGCAGCCAAGATCCGAATAGTGGTGAGCAGTTCTTC.

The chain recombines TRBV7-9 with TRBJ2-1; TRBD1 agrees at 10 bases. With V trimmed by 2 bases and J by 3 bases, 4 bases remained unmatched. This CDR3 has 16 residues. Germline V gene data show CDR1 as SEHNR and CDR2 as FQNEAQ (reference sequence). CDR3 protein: CASSLYGTGDYNEQFF. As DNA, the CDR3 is TGTGCCAGCAGCTTATACGGGACAGGGGACTACAATGAGCAGTTCTTC.

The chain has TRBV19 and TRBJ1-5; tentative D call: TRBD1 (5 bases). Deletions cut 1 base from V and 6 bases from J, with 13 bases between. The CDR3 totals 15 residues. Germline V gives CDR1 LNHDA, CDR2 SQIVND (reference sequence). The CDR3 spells CASSIVHGGSQPQHF. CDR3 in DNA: TGTGCCAGTAGTATAGTTCACGGGGGGAGTCAGCCCCAGCATTTT.

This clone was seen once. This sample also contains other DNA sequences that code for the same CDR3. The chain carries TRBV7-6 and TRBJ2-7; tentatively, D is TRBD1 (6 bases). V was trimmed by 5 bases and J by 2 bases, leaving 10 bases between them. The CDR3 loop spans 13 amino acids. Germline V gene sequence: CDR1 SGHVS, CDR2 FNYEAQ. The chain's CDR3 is CASSPHRAYEQYF. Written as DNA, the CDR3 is TGTGCCAGCAGCCCACACAGGGCCTACGAGCAGTACTTC.

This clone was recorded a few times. CDR3 nucleotides: TGTGCCTGGGGACGGGGACAGGGCAGCTATGGCTACACCTTC. Its protein is CAWGRGQGSYGYTF. V and J are TRBV30 and TRBJ1-2; 9 bases are a match to TRBD1. CDR1 GTSNPN and CDR2 SVGIG come from the germline V gene (reference sequence). The CDR3 extends over 14 amino acids. Losses at the gene ends were 5 bases for V and 4 bases for J; bases not matched to a gene: 8.

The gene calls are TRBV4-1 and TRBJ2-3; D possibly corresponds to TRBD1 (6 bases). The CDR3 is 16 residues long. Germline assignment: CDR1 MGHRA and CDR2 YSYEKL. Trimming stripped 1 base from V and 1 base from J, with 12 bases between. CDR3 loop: CASSQGVAGGTDTQYF. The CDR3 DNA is TGCGCCAGCAGCCAAGGGGTAGCAGGGGGCACAGATACGCAGTATTTT.

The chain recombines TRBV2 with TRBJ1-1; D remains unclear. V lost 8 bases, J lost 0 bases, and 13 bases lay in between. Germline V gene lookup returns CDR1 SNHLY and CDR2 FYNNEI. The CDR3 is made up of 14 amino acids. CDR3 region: CASLEGLVNTEAFF. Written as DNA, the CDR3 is TGTGCCAGCTTAGAGGGTCTGGTGAACACTGAAGCTTTCTTT.

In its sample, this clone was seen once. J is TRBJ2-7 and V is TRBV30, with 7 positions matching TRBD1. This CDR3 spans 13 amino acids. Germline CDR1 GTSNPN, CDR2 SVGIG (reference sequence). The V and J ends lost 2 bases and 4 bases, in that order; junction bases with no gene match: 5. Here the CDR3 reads CAWSLAGGYEQYF. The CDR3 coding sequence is TGTGCCTGGAGTTTGGCAGGGGGTTACGAGCAGTACTTC. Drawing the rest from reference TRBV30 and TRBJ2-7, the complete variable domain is SQTIHQWPATLVQPVGSPLSLECTVEGTSNPNLYWYRQAAGRGLQLLFYSVGIGQISSEVPQNLSASRPQDRQFILSSKKLLLSDSGFYLCAWSLAGGYEQYFGPGTRLTVT.

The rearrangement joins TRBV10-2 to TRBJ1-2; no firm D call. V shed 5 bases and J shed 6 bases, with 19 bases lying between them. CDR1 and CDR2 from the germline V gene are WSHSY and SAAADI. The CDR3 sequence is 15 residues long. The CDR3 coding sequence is TGCGCCAGCAGTCTGACCACAAACCACGGGAATGGCTACACCTTC. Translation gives CASSLTTNHGNGYTF.

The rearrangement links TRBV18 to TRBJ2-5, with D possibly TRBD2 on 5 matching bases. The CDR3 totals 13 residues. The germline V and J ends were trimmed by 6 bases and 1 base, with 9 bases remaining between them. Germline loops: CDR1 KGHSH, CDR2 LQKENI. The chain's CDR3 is CASSPGIQETQYF. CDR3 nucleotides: TGTGCCAGCTCGCCGGGGATCCAAGAGACCCAGTACTTC.

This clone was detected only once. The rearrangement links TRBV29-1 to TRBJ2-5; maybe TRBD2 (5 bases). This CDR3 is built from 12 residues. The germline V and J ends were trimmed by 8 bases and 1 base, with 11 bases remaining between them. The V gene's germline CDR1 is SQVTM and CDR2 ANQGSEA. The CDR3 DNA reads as TGCAGCATACTAGAGGTCCAAGAGACCCAGTACTTC. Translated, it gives CSILEVQETQYF.

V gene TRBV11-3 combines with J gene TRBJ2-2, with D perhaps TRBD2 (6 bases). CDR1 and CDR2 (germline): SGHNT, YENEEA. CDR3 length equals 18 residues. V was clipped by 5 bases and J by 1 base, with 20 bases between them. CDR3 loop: CASSPLRRGLMNTGELFF. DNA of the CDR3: TGTGCCAGCAGCCCCCTGCGGCGGGGTTTAATGAACACCGGGGAGCTGTTTTTT.